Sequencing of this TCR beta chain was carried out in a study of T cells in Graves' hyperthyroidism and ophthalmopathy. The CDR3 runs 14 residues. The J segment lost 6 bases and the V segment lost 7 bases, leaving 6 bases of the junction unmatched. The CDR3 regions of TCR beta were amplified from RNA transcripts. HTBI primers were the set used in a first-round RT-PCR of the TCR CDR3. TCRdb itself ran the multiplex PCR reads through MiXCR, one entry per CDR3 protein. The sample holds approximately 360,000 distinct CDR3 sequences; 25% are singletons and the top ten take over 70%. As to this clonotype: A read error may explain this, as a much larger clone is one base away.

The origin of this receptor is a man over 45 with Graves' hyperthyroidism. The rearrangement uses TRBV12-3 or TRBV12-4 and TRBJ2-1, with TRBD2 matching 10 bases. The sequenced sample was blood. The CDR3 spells CASTSSGRSNEQFF. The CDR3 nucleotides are TGTGCCAGCACCAGTAGCGGGAGGTCCAATGAGCAGTTCTTC.